This entry concerns a single TCR beta chain. Its antigen is not identified. This record belongs to a study of post-analysis software for immune sequencing data. Study-wide points: Batch-matched samples strongly co-clustered by F measure. TRBV segments more frequent in patients than in controls numbered about five and included TRBV5-6, TRBV5-1 and TRBV20-1.

The TCR beta cDNA libraries contained unique molecular identifiers. T cells numbering roughly 0.95 to 10 million gave rise to about 540,000 cDNA molecules. TCRdb reanalysed the PCR reads using MiXCR and keeps one entry per CDR3 protein. This table holds 150,000 to 200,000 distinct CDR3 sequences, 30% to 45% found once. This CDR3 is 16 amino acids long. Germline V gene data show CDR1 as SGHAT and CDR2 as FQNNGV. J gave up 4 bases and V 4 bases, and 5 bases lay outside the gene matches. The sequence was obtained from a girl between 5 and 17 years old with multiple sclerosis. V and J are TRBV11-2 and TRBJ2-5; 14 nucleotides agree with TRBD2. Here the sequenced sample was blood, taken after autologous hematopoietic stem cell transplantation. CDR3 in amino acids: CASSSTSGRAPETQYF. CDR3 sequence (DNA): TGTGCCAGCAGCTCGACTAGCGGGAGGGCCCCAGAGACCCAGTACTTC.